A single sample gave rise to the 3 T cell receptor beta chains below, sequenced in a study of T cell responses to AZD1222 COVID-19 vaccine. Method: immunoSEQ multiplex PCR; TCRdb's copy keeps in-frame clones and lacks some. This table has more than 100,000 clones, more than 90% appearing once. Source: peripheral blood, taken on day 0 of AZD1222 vaccination. The receptor set was obtained from an adult in good health.

This chain uses TRBV7-9 with TRBJ1-2; 7 bases map to TRBD1. Trimming at V came to 5 bases and at J to 8 bases, leaving 8 bases not matched to a gene. Germline lookup yields CDR1 SEHNR and CDR2 FQNEAQ (reference sequence). This CDR3 is built from 13 residues. The CDR3 protein is CASSTAEGAGYTF. CDR3 nucleotides: TGTGCCAGCAGCACGGCTGAGGGGGCGGGCTACACCTTC.

This clone was seen just once. DNA of the CDR3: TGCGCCAGCAGCTTGGGACAGGGGGCTAACACTGAAGCTTTCTTT. Amino acids: CASSLGQGANTEAFF. The chain employs TRBV5-1 and TRBJ1-1; 10 bases are a match to TRBD1. The V and J ends lost 0 bases and 2 bases, in that order; junction bases with no gene match: 1. Germline lookup yields CDR1 SGHRS and CDR2 YFSETQ. The CDR3 is 15 residues long.

The rearrangement links TRBV7-9 to TRBJ2-2; possibly TRBD1 for D (6 bases). This CDR3 has 16 residues. CDR1 is SEHNR, CDR2 FQNEAQ, per germline (reference sequence). The V end lost 1 base, the J end lost 2 bases, and 11 bases lay between the germline ends. The CDR3 DNA follows: TGTGCCAGCAGCTTAGGGCAGGGGTTTAACACCGGGGAGCTGTTTTTT. As protein: CASSLGQGFNTGELFF.